A selection of T cell receptor beta chains follows, all from one sample in a study of cytomegalovirus exposure and HLA in healthy donors. Method: immunoSEQ multiplex PCR; TCRdb's copy keeps in-frame clones and lacks some. This table holds around 170,000 clones, about 80% found once. The sequenced material came from PBMCs. These TCRs come from a woman between 50 and 59 years old in good health and CMV-seropositive. Both conserved end residues are part of each CDR3. A D gene is named only where the DNA matches it firmly. A clone size is listed for some rows: how often the clone was seen (once, few, many), or a class if it is expanded.

size	J	D	V	CDR3	DNA
.	TRBJ2-7	TRBD2	TRBV7-3	CASSLREKTSGGVENEQYF	TGTGCCAGCAGCTTACGCGAAAAGACTAGCGGGGGGGTAGAAAACGAGCAGTACTTC
few	TRBJ2-6	.	TRBV6-5	CASSYEGAGANVLTF	TGTGCCAGCAGTTACGAGGGGGCTGGGGCCAACGTCCTGACTTTC
.	TRBJ1-3	.	TRBV7-3	CASSLTGGDGNTIYF	TGTGCCAGCAGCTTAACCGGGGGTGATGGAAACACCATATATTTT
.	TRBJ2-7	.	TRBV5-6	CASSLEGERSYEQYF	TGTGCCAGCAGCTTGGAGGGGGAAAGGTCCTACGAGCAGTACTTC
few	TRBJ1-4	.	TRBV30	CAWNHQGEKLFF	TGTGCCTGGAACCACCAGGGTGAAAAACTGTTTTTT
few	TRBJ1-1	TRBD1	TRBV9	CASSPRGVTAEAFF	TGTGCCAGCAGCCCCAGGGGGGTAACCGCTGAAGCTTTCTTT
.	TRBJ1-3	.	TRBV7-6	CASSLVGLTSGNTIYF	TGTGCCAGCAGCTTAGTGGGACTCACTTCTGGAAACACCATATATTTT
.	TRBJ1-1	.	TRBV19	CASSKRGGTEAFF	TGTGCCAGTAGTAAGAGGGGGGGCACTGAAGCTTTCTTT
.	TRBJ2-3	TRBD2	TRBV19	CASSTSGGRGDTQYF	TGTGCCAGTAGTACTAGCGGGGGGCGGGGAGATACGCAGTATTTT
.	TRBJ1-3	.	TRBV6-5	CASSRESGNTIYF	TGTGCCAGCAGCCGGGAGTCTGGAAACACCATATATTTT
.	TRBJ2-1	.	TRBV7-2	CASSNLGWGGLGEQFF	TGTGCCAGCAGCAACCTAGGCTGGGGGGGCCTTGGTGAGCAGTTCTTC
.	TRBJ2-7	.	TRBV1	CTSSQVPGKGAGGPWPPEQYF	TGCACCAGCAGCCAAGTGCCGGGAAAGGGAGCGGGGGGGCCATGGCCTCCCGAGCAGTACTTC
.	TRBJ1-1	.	TRBV7-9	CASSLVTVGEAFF	TGTGCCAGCAGCTTAGTTACAGTTGGTGAAGCTTTCTTT
.	TRBJ2-7	.	TRBV28	CASSSPTGSYEQYF	TGTGCCAGCAGCAGTCCGACAGGCTCCTACGAGCAGTACTTC
.	TRBJ2-7	.	TRBV6-5	CASRPQGFHEQYF	TGTGCCAGCAGACCCCAGGGTTTCCACGAGCAGTACTTC
.	TRBJ2-1	TRBD2	TRBV4-3	CASSQGGGAYNEQFF	TGCGCCAGCAGCCAGGGCGGGGGGGCCTACAATGAGCAGTTCTTC
few	TRBJ2-1	TRBD1	TRBV4-1	CASSQEVRGPVNEQFF	TGCGCCAGCAGCCAAGAGGTGAGGGGGCCGGTCAATGAGCAGTTCTTC
.	TRBJ2-2	.	TRBV7-9	CASSISGSGELFF	TGTGCCAGCAGCATTAGCGGTTCCGGGGAGCTGTTTTTT
.	TRBJ2-2	.	TRBV5-4	CASTNGGAEGTGELFF	TGTGCCAGCACTAATGGGGGGGCTGAAGGCACCGGGGAGCTGTTTTTT
.	TRBJ1-6	TRBD1	TRBV29-1	CSVRQGDNSPLHF	TGCAGCGTTAGGCAGGGGGATAATTCACCCCTCCACTTT
.	TRBJ2-3	TRBD2	TRBV5-1	CASSPSGAGTDTQYF	TGCGCCAGCAGCCCTAGCGGGGCGGGGACAGATACGCAGTATTTT
.	TRBJ2-7	TRBD2	TRBV5-1	CASSLASSGGRSYEQYF	TGCGCCAGCAGCTTGGCCTCTAGCGGGGGTCGGTCCTACGAGCAGTACTTC
.	TRBJ1-6	TRBD1	TRBV30	CAWSAMGQGSGSPLHF	TGTGCCTGGAGTGCCATGGGACAGGGTTCCGGTTCACCCCTCCACTTT
.	TRBJ2-2	TRBD2	TRBV5-8	CASSPAGVNTGELFF	TGTGCCAGCAGCCCAGCGGGGGTTAACACCGGGGAGCTGTTTTTT
few	TRBJ1-4	TRBD1	TRBV6-5	CASSPDRWKLFF	TGTGCCAGCAGCCCGGACAGGTGGAAACTGTTTTTT
few	TRBJ1-1	TRBD1	TRBV28	CASRAGTGFTEAFF	TGTGCCAGCAGAGCCGGGACAGGTTTCACTGAAGCTTTCTTT
.	TRBJ1-4	TRBD1	TRBV25-1	CASRPTDGTGHEKLFF	TGTGCCAGCAGACCTACCGACGGGACAGGGCATGAAAAACTGTTTTTT
.	TRBJ1-2	TRBD1	TRBV19	CASSILQGARGYTF	TGTGCCAGTAGTATCCTTCAGGGGGCGAGGGGCTACACCTTC
.	TRBJ2-3	.	TRBV7-2	CASSLGATDTQYF	TGTGCCAGCAGCTTAGGGGCGACAGATACGCAGTATTTT
.	TRBJ2-1	TRBD2	TRBV5-4	CASSPLAGGRREQFF	TGTGCCAGCAGCCCCTTAGCGGGGGGGCGGCGGGAGCAGTTCTTC
.	TRBJ2-1	.	TRBV27	CASSLAGSRSEQFF	TGTGCCAGCAGTTTAGCGGGCTCACGGAGTGAGCAGTTCTTC
.	TRBJ1-1	TRBD1	TRBV5-1	CASSLAGGGTLNTEAFF	TGCGCCAGCAGCTTGGCAGGGGGCGGTACGCTGAACACTGAAGCTTTCTTT
.	TRBJ1-3	.	TRBV6-5	CASSRQVSGNTIYF	TGTGCCAGCAGCAGACAGGTCTCTGGAAACACCATATATTTT
.	TRBJ1-1	.	TRBV11-1	CASSLARTGSWTEAFF	TGTGCCAGCAGCTTAGCGCGTACAGGGTCTTGGACTGAAGCTTTCTTT
.	TRBJ2-3	.	TRBV30	CAWRDRGRTDTQYF	TGTGCCTGGAGGGATCGGGGGAGGACAGATACGCAGTATTTT
.	TRBJ2-7	TRBD2	TRBV10-2	CASRNGGKHYEQYF	TGCGCCAGCAGGAACGGGGGGAAACACTACGAGCAGTACTTC
.	TRBJ2-7	TRBD1	TRBV2	CASDQPGQAALEQYF	TGTGCCAGTGATCAACCGGGACAGGCCGCTTTGGAGCAGTACTTC
.	TRBJ1-5	.	TRBV7-9	CASSLAQGFNQPQHF	TGTGCCAGCAGCTTAGCACAGGGCTTCAATCAGCCCCAGCATTTT
.	TRBJ1-5	TRBD1	TRBV12-5	CASGTGAYSNQPQHF	TGTGCTAGTGGGACAGGGGCTTATAGCAATCAGCCCCAGCATTTT
.	TRBJ2-7	.	TRBV7-2	CASSFDLVSYEQYF	TGTGCCAGCAGCTTCGACTTGGTCTCCTACGAGCAGTACTTC
.	TRBJ2-1	TRBD1	TRBV27	CASTLGTGAYNEQFF	TGTGCCAGCACCTTAGGGACAGGGGCCTACAATGAGCAGTTCTTC
few	TRBJ2-6	TRBD1	TRBV28	CASRGDRGHRGANVLTF	TGTGCCAGCAGAGGGGACAGGGGGCATCGTGGGGCCAACGTCCTGACTTTC
.	TRBJ1-5	TRBD1	TRBV30	CAWSARDRGHDYSNQPQHF	TGTGCCTGGAGTGCTCGGGACAGGGGGCACGATTATAGCAATCAGCCCCAGCATTTT
.	TRBJ2-7	TRBD1	TRBV11-1	CASSLRTGGEQYF	TGTGCCAGCAGCTTAAGGACAGGGGGGGAGCAGTACTTC
few	TRBJ2-5	.	TRBV9	CASSVETGMRETQYF	TGTGCCAGCAGCGTAGAGACAGGAATGAGAGAGACCCAGTACTTC
.	TRBJ1-5	.	TRBV11-2	CASSLDPGGQPQHF	TGTGCCAGCAGCTTAGATCCGGGGGGTCAGCCCCAGCATTTT
.	TRBJ2-5	.	TRBV7-3	CASSFGSGETQYF	TGTGCCAGCAGCTTTGGGAGCGGAGAGACCCAGTACTTC
.	TRBJ1-1	.	TRBV30	CAWRLGQMNTEAFF	TGTGCTTGGAGACTGGGGCAGATGAACACTGAAGCTTTCTTT